The source of this TCR beta chain is a study of blood T cell repertoires in COVID-19. Followed over time, Seattle patients had been enrolled while infection was active. How the authors handled the data: Amplification of reference gene primers was used by the study to estimate nucleated cell counts. The table came from immunoSEQ multiplex PCR; TCRdb's copy has only in-frame clones and leaves some out. V and J calls and clone size are copied from that table; D and trimming were computed from the DNA. Among 180,000 or so clones listed, roughly 76% were seen once. The junction had 6 bases not matched to a gene; V was cut back by 4 bases and J by 2 bases. The CDR3 is made up of 16 amino acids. The germline V gene has CDR1 SGDLS and CDR2 YYNGEE.

This receptor was identified in a woman in her thirties or forties with COVID-19, enrolled during active disease. Sequenced sample: peripheral blood. The V and J genes are TRBV9 and TRBJ1-4; 9 bases match TRBD1. DNA of the CDR3: TGTGCCAGCAGCCGGGACAGGGACTCTACTAATGAAAAACTGTTTTTT. Translating it yields CASSRDRDSTNEKLFF.